Sequencing of this T cell receptor beta chain was carried out in a study of T-cell reconstitution after alpha-beta-depleted transplantation in children. This clonotype has ten or more counts. Its antigen is still unknown. A library of TCRbeta sequences, prepared with unique molecular identifiers, was generated. TCRdb reprocessed the PCR reads via MiXCR and lists one record per CDR3 protein. Of 750,000 to 950,000 distinct CDR3 sequences listed, less than 20% are singletons. Study outcomes and limitations: In some patients, recipient T cells and intrathymic progenitors surviving conditioning explained high day-60 diversity. Most T-cell counts and diversity one year after the transplant came from T cells that were newly produced. Several hundred expanded graft clones reportedly were the source of alpha-beta T cells about two months after transplant.

The receptor was isolated from a male patient aged 10-17 years who had a stem cell transplant for acute lymphoblastic leukemia, so the T cells may come from the graft donor. Sequences were derived from PBMCs, mostly from graft donor cells, sampled 360 days after TCRalphabeta/CD19-depleted stem cell transplant.

The CDR3 DNA is TGTGCCATCAGTGATTCCGGGACACCGAAAGGCGAGCAGTACTTC. The encoded protein is CAISDSGTPKGEQYF. This chain joins TRBV10-3 and TRBJ2-7; D is possibly TRBD1 (6 bases). Germline CDR1 and CDR2: ENHRY and SYGVKD. The CDR3 runs 15 residues. Trimming shortened V by 3 bases and J by 6 bases, and 18 bases separated the two germline ends.